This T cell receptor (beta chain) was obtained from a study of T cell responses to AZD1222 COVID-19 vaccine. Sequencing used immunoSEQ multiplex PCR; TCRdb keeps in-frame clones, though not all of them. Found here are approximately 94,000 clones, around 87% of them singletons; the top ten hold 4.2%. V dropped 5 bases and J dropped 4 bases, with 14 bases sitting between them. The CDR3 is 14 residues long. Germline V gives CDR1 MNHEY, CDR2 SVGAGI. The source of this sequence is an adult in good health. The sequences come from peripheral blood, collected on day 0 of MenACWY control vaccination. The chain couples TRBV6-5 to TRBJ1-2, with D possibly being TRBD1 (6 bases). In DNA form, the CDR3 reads TGTGCCAGCAGTCCCAGGACAGATGCCTATGGCTACACCTTC. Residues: CASSPRTDAYGYTF.